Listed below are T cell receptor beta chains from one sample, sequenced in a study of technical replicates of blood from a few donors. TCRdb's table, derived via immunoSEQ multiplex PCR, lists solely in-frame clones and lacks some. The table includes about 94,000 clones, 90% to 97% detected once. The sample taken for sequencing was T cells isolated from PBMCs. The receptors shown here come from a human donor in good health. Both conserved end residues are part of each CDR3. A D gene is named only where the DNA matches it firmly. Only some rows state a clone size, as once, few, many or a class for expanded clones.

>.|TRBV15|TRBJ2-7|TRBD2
TGTGCCACCAGCAGAGATGGAGTAGCGGGTTCCTACGAGCAGTACTTC
CATSRDGVAGSYEQYF
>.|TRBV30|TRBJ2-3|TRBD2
TGTGCCTGGACTAGCGGGAGTGGGGATACGCAGTATTTT
CAWTSGSGDTQYF
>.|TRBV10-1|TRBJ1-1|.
TGCGCCAGCAGTGAGTCCGAGGGAGGTTGGAACACTGAAGCTTTCTTT
CASSESEGGWNTEAFF
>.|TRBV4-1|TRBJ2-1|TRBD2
TGCGCCAGCAGCCAAGGTTATCAGCGGGAGCAGTCCAATGAGCAGTTCTTC
CASSQGYQREQSNEQFF
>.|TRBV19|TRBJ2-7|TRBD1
TGTGCCAGTAGGTCGGGACAGGGTCCCTACGAGCAGTACTTC
CASRSGQGPYEQYF
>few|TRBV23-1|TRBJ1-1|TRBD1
TGCGCCAGCAGTCAATCGAGGACAGGGGACACTGAAGCTTTCTTT
CASSQSRTGDTEAFF
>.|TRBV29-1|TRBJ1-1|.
TGCATGTCCACACCGAACACTGAAGCTTTCTTT
CMSTPNTEAFF
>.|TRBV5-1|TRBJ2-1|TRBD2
TGCGCCAGCAGCTTGGAGGCGGGAGTAAATGAGCAGTTCTTC
CASSLEAGVNEQFF
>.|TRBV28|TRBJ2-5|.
TGTGCCAGCAGTCCAGGACAATCACAAGAGACCCAGTACTTC
CASSPGQSQETQYF
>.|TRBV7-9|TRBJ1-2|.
TGTGCCAGCAGGAAATCACAGCCGGGCTACACCTTC
CASRKSQPGYTF
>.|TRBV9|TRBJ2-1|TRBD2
TGTGCCAGCAGCGTAAAAGTGACTAGCGGGAGACGAAGTGAGCAGTTCTTC
CASSVKVTSGRRSEQFF
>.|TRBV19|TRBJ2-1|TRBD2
TGTGCCAGTAGTCTTGCCCTCACCAGCGGGAGGGATGAGCAGTTCTTC
CASSLALTSGRDEQFF
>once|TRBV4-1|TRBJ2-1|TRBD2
TGCGCCAGCAGCCAAGATAGGACTAGCGGTCAGCAGTTCTTC
CASSQDRTSGQQFF
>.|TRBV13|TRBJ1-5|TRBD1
TGTGCCAGCAGCATTAGGACAGGGGGAAATCAGCCCCAGCATTTT
CASSIRTGGNQPQHF
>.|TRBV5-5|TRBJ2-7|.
TGTGCCAGCAGCTTGGATAGGGGATCTTACGAGCAGTACTTC
CASSLDRGSYEQYF
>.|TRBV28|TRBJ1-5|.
TGTGCCAGCAGTTTGATTCTCCTCAGGGTGGGCAATCAGCCCCAGCATTTT
CASSLILLRVGNQPQHF
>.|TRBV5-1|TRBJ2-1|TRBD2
TGCGCCAGCAGCTTAGCGGGAGCCTACAATGAGCAGTTCTTC
CASSLAGAYNEQFF
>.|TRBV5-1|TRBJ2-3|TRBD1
TGCGCCAGCAGCTGGGGGACAGGGAAAACAGATACGCAGTATTTT
CASSWGTGKTDTQYF
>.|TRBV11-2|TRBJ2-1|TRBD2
TGTGCCAGCAGCGCTACTAGCGCACAGCGGGGTGAGCAGTTCTTC
CASSATSAQRGEQFF
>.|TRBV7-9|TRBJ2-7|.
TGTGCCAGCAGCCCGCGGGCCGAGGGATACGAGCAGTACTTC
CASSPRAEGYEQYF
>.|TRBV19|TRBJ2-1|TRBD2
TGTGCCAGTAGTTTACTAGCGGGAGCCTACAATGAGCAGTTCTTC
CASSLLAGAYNEQFF
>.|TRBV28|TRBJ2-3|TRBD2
TGTGCCAGCAGACTTTCTAGCGGGGGCACAGATACGCAGTATTTT
CASRLSSGGTDTQYF
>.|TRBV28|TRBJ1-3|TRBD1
TGTGCCAGCAGTTTAGGAGGAGGGGACAGCCGAAACACCATATATTTT
CASSLGGGDSRNTIYF
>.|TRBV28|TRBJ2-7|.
TGTGCCATACTAGCCGGGGATGAGCAGTACTTC
CAILAGDEQYF
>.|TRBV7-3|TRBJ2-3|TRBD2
TGTGCCAGCAGCCCCCGGGCGGGAGGGGGCACAGATACGCAGTATTTT
CASSPRAGGGTDTQYF
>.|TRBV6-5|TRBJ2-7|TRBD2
TGTGCCAGCAACAAGGGACTAGGTTACGAGCAGTACTTC
CASNKGLGYEQYF
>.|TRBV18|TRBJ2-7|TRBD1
TGTGCCAGCTCACCCGCCCGGGACAGGGGGTACGAGCAGTACTTC
CASSPARDRGYEQYF
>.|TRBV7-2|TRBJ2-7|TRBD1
TGTGCCAGCAGCAGGGACAGGGGAGTTATCTACGAGCAGTACTTC
CASSRDRGVIYEQYF
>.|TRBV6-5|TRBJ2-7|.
TGTGCCAGCAGTTACTCTCGGGGGTTAACCTACGAGCAGTACTTC
CASSYSRGLTYEQYF
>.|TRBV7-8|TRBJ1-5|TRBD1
TGTGCCAGCAGCCGAATGGGGGTAACAGGGGCAGGACAGCCCCAGCATTTT
CASSRMGVTGAGQPQHF
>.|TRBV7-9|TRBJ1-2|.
TGTGCCACTCCCTCTGGGGCTCACTATGGCTACACCTTC
CATPSGAHYGYTF
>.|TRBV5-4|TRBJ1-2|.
TGTGCCAGCAGCTTGTTAACAGGGCAAGATGGCTACACCTTC
CASSLLTGQDGYTF
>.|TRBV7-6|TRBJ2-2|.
TGTGCCAGCAGCCTAATCACCGGGGAGCTGTTTTTT
CASSLITGELFF
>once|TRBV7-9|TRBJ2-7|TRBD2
TGTGCCAGCAGCCCGGGTAGCGGGAAGTCGTACGAGCAGTACTTC
CASSPGSGKSYEQYF
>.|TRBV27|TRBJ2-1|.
TGTGCCAGCAGTCCCGCAGGTTCCGAAAAGTATTATGAGCAGTTCTTC
CASSPAGSEKYYEQFF
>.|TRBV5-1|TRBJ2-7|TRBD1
TGCGCCAGCAGTCCTCAAACAGGGGGTAACGAGCAGTACTTC
CASSPQTGGNEQYF
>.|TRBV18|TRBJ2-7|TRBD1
TGTGCCAGCTCACTGGGACAGGGGGCGAGGGAGCAGTACTTC
CASSLGQGAREQYF
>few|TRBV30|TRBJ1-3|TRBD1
TGTGCCTGGAGTGAATGGACAGGGGACTTCCTCTCTGGAAACACCATATATTTT
CAWSEWTGDFLSGNTIYF
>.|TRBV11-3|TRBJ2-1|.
TGTGCCAGCAGCTTAACGGGAGAGTCATACAATGAGCAGTTCTTC
CASSLTGESYNEQFF
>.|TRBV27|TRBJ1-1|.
TGTGCCAGCAGTTTAAAACAGACCGAGAACACTGAAGCTTTCTTT
CASSLKQTENTEAFF
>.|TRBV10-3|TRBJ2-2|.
TGTGCCATCACGGAGGATCACCTATTGAACACCGGGGAGCTGTTTTTT
CAITEDHLLNTGELFF
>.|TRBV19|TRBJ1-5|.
TGTGCCAGTAGTATCGGTGGTCAGCCCCAGCATTTT
CASSIGGQPQHF
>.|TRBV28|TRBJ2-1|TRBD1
TGTGCCAGCGAAGGGACAGGTACCTACAATGAGCAGTTCTTC
CASEGTGTYNEQFF
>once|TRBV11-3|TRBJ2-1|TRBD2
TGTGCCAGCAGCTTATTCGACGGGAGGGCCGATGAGCAGTTCTTC
CASSLFDGRADEQFF
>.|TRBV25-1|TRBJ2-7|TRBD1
TGTGCCAGCAGTAATACAGGGGCCAGATCCTACGAGCAGTACTTC
CASSNTGARSYEQYF
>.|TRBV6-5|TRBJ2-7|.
TGTGCCAGCAGTGGACTGGAGGAGCAGTACTTC
CASSGLEEQYF
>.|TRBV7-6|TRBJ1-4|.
TGTGCCAGCAGCTCGACAGGACATGTTGGCGAAAAACTGTTTTTT
CASSSTGHVGEKLFF
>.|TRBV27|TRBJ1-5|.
TGTGCCAGCAGCCCCAGTACCTTTAGCGTTTACAGGGCAGAAGGCAATCAGCCCCAGCATTTT
CASSPSTFSVYRAEGNQPQHF
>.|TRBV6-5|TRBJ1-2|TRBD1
TGTGCCAGCAGTTACTTCGACAGGGGTTATGGCTACACCTTC
CASSYFDRGYGYTF
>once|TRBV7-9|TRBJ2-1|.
TGTGCCAGCAGTCTTTCAGGCAATGAGCAGTTCTTC
CASSLSGNEQFF
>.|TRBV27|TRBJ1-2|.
TGTGCCAGCAGTCTCGACAGGTTTGGAAGCTACACCTTC
CASSLDRFGSYTF
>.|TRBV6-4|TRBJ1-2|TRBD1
TGTGCCAGCAGTGACTCCGACAGGGGCACTGGCTACACCTTC
CASSDSDRGTGYTF
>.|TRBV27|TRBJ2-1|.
TGTGCCGCCAGCTCCTACAATGAGCAGTTCTTC
CAASSYNEQFF
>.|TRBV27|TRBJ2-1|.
TGTGCCAGCAGTTTACAGGGTTACAATGAGCAGTTCTTC
CASSLQGYNEQFF